Many counts were recorded for the clone carrying this T cell receptor beta chain. This sample was taken from a study of immune characterization of retroperitoneal liposarcoma. MiXCR was run by TCRdb on the PCR reads, yielding one entry per CDR3 protein. This table holds roughly 8,400 distinct CDR3 sequences, just under 30% found once. Sequenced: blood. The sequence came from a male donor with retroperitoneal liposarcoma.

The CDR3 coding sequence is TGTGCCAGCAGTCCTAGCGTTAACACCGGGGAGCTGTTTTTT. This translates into CASSPSVNTGELFF. The chain employs TRBV6-1 and TRBJ2-2, with D tentatively TRBD2 (6 bases). V gave up 5 bases and J gave up 2 bases, with 9 bases separating them. The CDR3 spans 14 residues. Per germline, CDR1 MNHNS and CDR2 SASEGT.